The clone carrying this T cell receptor beta chain was seen more than once but under ten times. The data were obtained in a study of patients and donors after allogeneic stem cell transplantation. CDR3 size: 14 residues. Trimming took 2 bases from V and 6 from J, leaving 11 bases between them. In germline, CDR1 is SGHTA, CDR2 FQGNSA. Each CDR3 protein is one row after TCRdb ran MiXCR on the RT-PCR reads. This sample has more than 850,000 distinct CDR3 sequences; more than 15% occur once, and the top ten carry around 6%. The sequence derives from a human donor who was either an allogeneic HSCT recipient or a stem cell or donor lymphocyte infusion donor (not recorded which). It is not recorded whose cells these are; they may come from a transplant donor. The chain joins TRBV7-2 to TRBJ2-1; D is unresolved. Sequenced sample: blood, either unsorted or a sorted T cell fraction (not recorded which). CDR3 DNA: TGTGCCAGCAGCTTACCGCGGCAGTCCAATGAGCAGTTCTTC. Translation gives CASSLPRQSNEQFF.